The sequence of this TCR beta chain was determined in a study of PD-1 blockade in classical Hodgkin lymphoma. Study overall: The study gave patients nivolumab 3 mg/kg intravenously every 2 weeks.

The table came from immunoSEQ multiplex PCR; TCRdb's copy has only in-frame clones and leaves some out. The sample consists of roughly 14,000 clones, 55% to 80% of them appearing once. Every patient relapsed after autologous stem cell transplantation, and brentuximab vedotin exposure varied. The ends were cut back, 6 bases at V and 0 bases at J, with 8 bases in the middle. The CDR3 loop spans 13 amino acids. Germline V gene lookup returns CDR1 MNHNS and CDR2 SASEGT. The material sequenced was peripheral blood mononuclear cells (PBMCs), taken at baseline. The chain links TRBV6-1 to TRBJ2-5; D not resolved. The TCR was taken from a human donor with classical Hodgkin lymphoma. The CDR3 region has the DNA TGTGCCAGCAGATTCGCCAACCAAGAGACCCAGTACTTC. Protein product: CASRFANQETQYF.